A selection of T cell receptor beta chains follows, all from one sample in a study of T-cell memory formation after mild COVID-19. TCRdb called the 5' RACE reads again in MiXCR, with one record for every CDR3 protein. The sample yields some 200,000 distinct CDR3 sequences, 20% to 25% seen once. The material sequenced was PBMCs or a T cell subset sorted from them (not recorded which). Source of these receptors: an adult woman who had mild COVID-19 (a few samples of this study predate the infection). Cell type and time point are not known. Both conserved end residues are part of each CDR3. The D gene is left open where the match is weak. The size of a clone is reported for some rows only, either as once, few or many, or as a class for expanded clones.

>12|TRBV29-1|TRBJ2-7|few|.
CSVEWGSYEQYF
TGCAGCGTTGAGTGGGGGTCCTACGAGCAGTACTTC
>12|TRBV14|TRBJ1-4|.|.
CASSPTNEKLFF
TGTGCCAGCAGCCCGACTAATGAAAAACTGTTTTTT
>13|TRBV6-2/TRBV6-3|TRBJ1-1|few|.
CASSYVFGTEAFF
TGTGCCAGCAGTTACGTCTTCGGCACTGAAGCTTTCTTT
>15|TRBV7-6|TRBJ2-3|.|TRBD1
CASSARQGAGVTQYF
TGTGCCAGCAGCGCCCGACAGGGGGCCGGCGTTACGCAGTATTTT
>15|TRBV9|TRBJ2-7|.|.
CASSVEPGTSYEQYF
TGTGCCAGCAGCGTAGAGCCAGGGACATCCTACGAGCAGTACTTC
>13|TRBV7-3|TRBJ2-1|few|.
CASSLGDFNEQFF
TGTGCCAGCAGCTTAGGGGACTTCAATGAGCAGTTCTTC
>18|TRBV5-1|TRBJ1-2|.|.
CASSLVVGGRVDNYGYTF
TGCGCCAGCAGCTTGGTAGTCGGGGGGCGAGTCGATAACTATGGCTACACCTTC
>13|TRBV6-4|TRBJ2-3|.|.
CARYKRDTDTQYF
TGTGCCAGATACAAACGGGACACAGATACGCAGTATTTT
>13|TRBV7-2|TRBJ2-1|.|TRBD2
CAILAGGSNEQFF
TGTGCCATCTTAGCGGGAGGATCCAATGAGCAGTTCTTC
>11|TRBV25-1|TRBJ2-2|.|.
CASSETGELFF
TGTGCCAGCAGTGAGACCGGGGAGCTGTTTTTT
>15|TRBV9|TRBJ1-3|few|TRBD1
CASTVGGTAGNTIYF
TGTGCCAGCACCGTGGGGGGGACAGCTGGAAACACCATATATTTT
>15|TRBV11-2|TRBJ1-2|.|.
CASSLGPGANYGYTF
TGTGCCAGCAGCTTAGGTCCAGGGGCAAACTATGGCTACACCTTC
>15|TRBV4-1|TRBJ2-1|.|.
CASSNRRDLYNEQFF
TGCGCCAGCAGCAATCGCAGGGACTTATACAATGAGCAGTTCTTC
>13|TRBV6-4|TRBJ2-1|few|.
CASSGGANGEQFF
TGTGCCAGCAGTGGAGGGGCTAATGGTGAGCAGTTCTTC
>17|TRBV12-3/TRBV12-4|TRBJ2-5|.|.
CASSYLTGDLMLETQYF
TGTGCCAGCAGTTACCTTACCGGGGACCTAATGCTAGAGACCCAGTACTTC
>12|TRBV2|TRBJ2-1|few|.
CASSEEGNEQFF
TGTGCCAGCAGTGAAGAAGGGAATGAGCAGTTCTTC
>12|TRBV29-1|TRBJ2-1|.|.
CSGRGFYNEQFF
TGCAGCGGGAGGGGCTTCTACAATGAGCAGTTCTTC
>13|TRBV2|TRBJ2-7|once|.
CASSANPSYEQYF
TGTGCCAGCAGCGCCAACCCCTCTTACGAGCAGTACTTC
>13|TRBV27|TRBJ2-7|.|TRBD1
CASSNRGEYEQYF
TGTGCCAGCAGTAACAGGGGGGAGTACGAGCAGTACTTC
>18|TRBV25-1|TRBJ2-7|.|TRBD1
CASSERGAGGPPQYEQYF
TGTGCCAGCAGTGAACGAGGGGCAGGGGGACCTCCGCAATACGAGCAGTACTTC
>15|TRBV12-3/TRBV12-4|TRBJ2-2|.|TRBD2
CASSLGTSYTGELFF
TGTGCCAGCAGTTTAGGGACTAGCTACACCGGGGAGCTGTTTTTT
>17|TRBV4-1|TRBJ1-2|.|.
CASSQDRVTWSHDGYTF
TGCGCCAGCAGCCAAGATCGAGTCACCTGGTCCCATGATGGCTACACCTTC